This T cell receptor (beta chain) is drawn from a study of T cell changes during pregnancy in multiple sclerosis. TCRdb's copy holds only in-frame clones and misses some; the assay was immunoSEQ multiplex PCR. The table has tens of thousands of clones, 80% to 95% seen once. The table lists this clone with a count of one. Germline V gene lookup returns CDR1 KGHSH and CDR2 LQKENI. V lost 3 bases to trimming and J lost 2 bases, with 11 bases between them. The CDR3 sequence is 14 residues long. The source material was CD4+ T cells from peripheral blood mononuclear cells, sampled after pregnancy. The rearrangement links TRBV18 to TRBJ2-7, with D possibly matching TRBD1 (5 bases). The TCR sequence derives from a female donor in good health, enrolled as a control in a pregnancy study. CDR3 loop: CASSPTLGAYEQYF. DNA for the CDR3: TGTGCCAGCTCACCGACTCTAGGGGCCTACGAGCAGTACTTC.